Presented here are 13 T cell receptor beta chains from one specimen sequenced in a study of blood T cell repertoires in COVID-19. TCRdb's table, derived via immunoSEQ multiplex PCR, lists solely in-frame clones and lacks some. The sample has a few hundred thousand clones; approximately 87% are singletons. Sequenced: peripheral blood. The receptor set was obtained from a woman aged 25-40 years with COVID-19, enrolled during active disease.

This clone was seen only a few times. This chain connects TRBV30 to TRBJ2-1, with TRBD2 as a possible D gene (6 bases). Trimming left V 3 bases short and J 5 bases short, with 14 bases between. The CDR3 extends over 14 amino acids. From germline, CDR1 is GTSNPN and CDR2 SVGIG (reference sequence). CDR3 loop: CAWSRRRENNEQFF. CDR3 bases: TGTGCCTGGAGCCGGAGGAGGGAAAACAATGAGCAGTTCTTC. Full variable domain (remainder filled in from reference TRBV30 and TRBJ2-1): SQTIHQWPATLVQPVGSPLSLECTVEGTSNPNLYWYRQAAGRGLQLLFYSVGIGQISSEVPQNLSASRPQDRQFILSSKKLLLSDSGFYLCAWSRRRENNEQFFGPGTRLTVL.

This CDR3 is CASSPSLVPGVPNEQFF. CDR3 coding DNA: TGTGCCAGCAGTCCTAGTTTGGTTCCGGGAGTTCCTAATGAGCAGTTCTTC. The chain has TRBV7-3 and TRBJ2-1, with D possibly being TRBD2 (6 bases). Per the germline V gene, CDR1 is SGHTA and CDR2 is FQGTGA. This CDR3 comprises 17 residues. Trimming took 6 bases from V and 7 from J, leaving 25 bases between them.

The chain carries TRBV30 and TRBJ2-7, with TRBD1 matching over 7 bases. This CDR3 has 14 residues. The V gene end was trimmed by 4 bases and the J gene end by 6 bases; junction bases not matched to a gene: 12. In germline, CDR1 is GTSNPN, CDR2 SVGIG (reference sequence). The CDR3 DNA reads as TGTGCCTGGATCCAAACACCGGACAGGACCGAGCAGTACTTC. It is translated as CAWIQTPDRTEQYF.

This clone was counted a few times. The chain is built from TRBV28 and TRBJ1-2; no definite D call. Germline values: CDR1 MDHEN, CDR2 SYDVKM. The CDR3 runs 12 residues. V lost 5 bases, J lost 5 bases, and 9 bases lay in between. The CDR3 bases are TGTGCCAGCAGTCCCCCGGGATATGGCTACACCTTC. It specifies CASSPPGYGYTF.

The chain links TRBV27 to TRBJ2-5; 8 nucleotides align to TRBD2. Per the germline V gene, CDR1 is MNHEY and CDR2 is SMNVEV (reference sequence). The CDR3 is made up of 16 amino acids. V lost 5 bases to trimming and J lost 4 bases; unmatched junction nucleotides: 12. The CDR3 DNA follows: TGTGCCAGCAGTGAGTTAACGTCGGGAGGGGGAGAGACCCAGTACTTC. This encodes CASSELTSGGGETQYF.

This chain links TRBV6-5 with TRBJ1-2, with TRBD1 matching over 8 bases. Germline loops: CDR1 MNHEY, CDR2 SVGAGI. The ends lost 5 bases at V and 7 bases at J; junction bases unmatched: 6. The CDR3 is 13 amino acids. CDR3 coding DNA: TGTGCCAGCAGTACCGACAGGGGTGGTGGCTACACCTTC. Translation: CASSTDRGGGYTF.

The chain employs TRBV10-1 and TRBJ1-1; D gene unclear. The CDR3 loop spans 13 amino acids. Per germline, CDR1 WNHNN and CDR2 SYGVQD (reference sequence). V was clipped by 6 bases and J by 5 bases, with 13 bases between them. CDR3 sequence: CASSTTRETEAFF. The CDR3 DNA reads as TGCGCCAGCAGCACCACTCGGGAAACTGAAGCTTTCTTT.

Only a few counts were recorded for this clone. The genes are TRBV6-5 and TRBJ2-1; D is undetermined. CDR1 and CDR2 from the germline V gene are MNHEY and SVGAGI. Trimming pared 6 bases from V and 7 bases from J, leaving 16 bases between. The CDR3 is 14 residues long. CDR3 nucleotides: TGTGCCAGCAGCCGCCCCACCCTCGGGAATGAGCAGTTCTTC. It codes for CASSRPTLGNEQFF.

The chain recombines TRBV29-1 with TRBJ2-1; weak D call: TRBD1 (5 bases). CDR1 is SQVTM, CDR2 ANQGSEA, per germline. Trimming left V 7 bases short and J 9 bases short, with 16 bases between. This CDR3 spans 12 amino acids. The DNA for the CDR3 is TGCAGCGCTCAGGGCCTACCAAGTGAGCAGTTCTTC. This sequence encodes CSAQGLPSEQFF.

This sequence joins TRBV7-3 and TRBJ2-1, with 8 bases that match TRBD2. Per the germline V gene, CDR1 is SGHTA and CDR2 is FQGTGA. The ends lost 2 bases at V and 0 bases at J; junction bases unmatched: 18. The CDR3 has 21 amino acids. In DNA, the CDR3 is TGTGCCAGCAGCTTAGAGCCGGGGGGGACTCGGCGGAGGAGCTCCTACAATGAGCAGTTCTTC. It specifies CASSLEPGGTRRRSSYNEQFF.

This rearrangement joins TRBV5-4 to TRBJ1-4; D is undetermined. Germline-derived CDR1 and CDR2 are SGHNT and YYREEE (reference sequence). Trimming removed 2 bases at V and 5 bases at J, with 4 bases between. This CDR3 is 12 amino acids long. CDR3 coding DNA: TGTGCCAGCAGCTTCCAGAATGAAAAACTGTTTTTT. Residues: CASSFQNEKLFF.

The V call is TRBV28, the J call TRBJ1-5; a weak D match, TRBD1 (5 bases). V was clipped by 6 bases and J by 12 bases, with 9 bases between them. This CDR3 contains 10 residues. Germline values: CDR1 MDHEN, CDR2 SYDVKM. The CDR3 sequence: CASRATVQHF. In DNA, the CDR3 is TGTGCCAGCAGGGCGACAGTCCAGCATTTT.

The chain has TRBV5-5 and TRBJ2-3; maybe TRBD2 (6 bases). CDR1 is SGHKS and CDR2 is YYEKEE in the germline V gene (reference sequence). V shed 6 bases and J shed 2 bases, with 13 bases lying between them. The CDR3 loop spans 14 amino acids. CDR3 sequence: CASTPGDFTDTQYF. CDR3 DNA sequence: TGTGCCAGCACCCCGGGGGATTTCACAGATACGCAGTATTTT.